This T cell receptor (beta chain) was sequenced in a study of blood T cell repertoires in COVID-19. Across the study: Donors in the United States, Italy and Spain gave samples during acute or convalescent COVID-19. In each case, the material was cDNA or gDNA derived from T cells, B-cell-depleted T cells, or PBMCs.

Turning to this clone: An end of the junction does not agree with germline; a read error may underlie this.

Per the authors' pipeline: Counts of nucleated cells, estimated from reference gene primer amplification, were obtained. Generated by immunoSEQ multiplex PCR, the TCRdb table keeps only in-frame clones and is missing some. V and J calls and clone size come straight from that table; D and trimming were deduced from the DNA. This table holds 200,000 to 300,000 clones, 84% found once. The TCR sequence derives from a middle-aged man with acute or convalescent COVID-19. The material sequenced was peripheral blood.

The CDR3 loop reads CASSLDLEIQYF. The CDR3 DNA reads TGCGCCAGCAGCTTGGACCTGGAGATCCAGTACTTC. The gene calls are TRBV5-1 and TRBJ2-5; D ambiguous. The CDR3 is made up of 12 amino acids. Germline lookup yields CDR1 SGHRS and CDR2 YFSETQ.